Shown below are 24 T cell receptor beta chains from a single sample sequenced in a study of OX40 agonist ivuxolimab in advanced cancers. The data were produced by immunoSEQ multiplex PCR, yet TCRdb's version contains in-frame clones alone and is incomplete. Here the sample spans 77,000 or so clones, approximately 89% being singletons. Specimen: CD4+ or CD8+ T cells sorted from blood, collected in a trial of the OX40 agonist ivuxolimab. The receptors were sampled from an adult with an advanced solid tumor such as melanoma, head and neck, liver or kidney cancer.

This clone came up a few times. V gene TRBV5-1 combines with J gene TRBJ2-7; 15 nucleotides line up with TRBD2. Germline V lookup: CDR1 SGHRS, CDR2 YFSETQ. The CDR3 length is 16 residues. Trimming took 3 bases from V and 2 from J; bases not matched to a gene: 3. The CDR3 region is CASSWTSGGATYEQYF. CDR3 in DNA: TGCGCCAGCAGCTGGACTAGCGGGGGGGCAACCTACGAGCAGTACTTC. Drawing the rest from reference TRBV5-1 and TRBJ2-7, the complete variable domain is KAGVTQTPRYLIKTRGQQVTLSCSPISGHRSVSWYQQTPGQGLQFLFEYFSETQRNKGNFPGRFSGRQFSNSRSEMNVSTLELGDSALYLCASSWTSGGATYEQYFGPGTRLTVT.

V and J are TRBV4-3 and TRBJ1-5; D is perhaps TRBD1 (6 bases). The V gene's germline CDR1 is LGHNA and CDR2 YSLEER. Trimming removed 0 bases at V and 6 bases at J, with 12 bases between. This CDR3 contains 15 residues. CDR3 in DNA: TGCGCCAGCAGCCAAGATCGTGCAGGGGCTCAGCCCCAGCATTTT. Its protein is CASSQDRAGAQPQHF.

CDR3 DNA: TGTGCCCACGATTTCCCTGGGCACACTGAAGCTTTCTTT. It yields the protein CAHDFPGHTEAFF. The chain combines TRBV30 with TRBJ1-1, with D hard to call. The CDR3 is 13 residues long. The germline gives CDR1 GTSNPN, CDR2 SVGIG (reference sequence). V shed 8 bases and J shed 3 bases, with 16 bases lying between them.

The chain has TRBV7-6 and TRBJ2-5, with unresolved D. The CDR3 has 13 amino acids. Deletions cut 2 bases from V and 4 bases from J, with 8 bases between. CDR1 is SGHVS, CDR2 FNYEAQ, per germline. The CDR3 is CASSLPPSETQYF. DNA for the CDR3: TGTGCCAGCAGCTTACCCCCGTCAGAGACCCAGTACTTC.

CDR3 in DNA: TGTGCCAGCAGCCCAAAGCGGGAGGCCCGGAACGAGCAGTACTTC. This codes for CASSPKREARNEQYF. This chain links TRBV7-8 with TRBJ2-7; TRBD2 agrees at 9 bases. The CDR3 is 15 amino acids. Germline loops: CDR1 SGHVS, CDR2 FQNEAQ. Trimming took 5 bases from V and 5 from J; bases not matched to a gene: 10.

This clone showed up just a few times. This chain uses TRBV28 with TRBJ2-1; D not certain. V dropped 2 bases and J dropped 5 bases, with 10 bases sitting between them. CDR1 is MDHEN, CDR2 SYDVKM, per germline. This CDR3 has 14 residues. CDR3 coding DNA: TGTGCCAGCAGTTTAGACGCGGCTAACAATGAGCAGTTCTTC. This encodes CASSLDAANNEQFF.

The chain joins TRBV6-5 to TRBJ1-2, with 7 bases fitting TRBD1. The CDR3 covers 14 residues. The V gene's germline CDR1 is MNHEY and CDR2 SVGAGI. J gave up 5 bases and V 5 bases, and 8 bases lay outside the gene matches. This chain's CDR3 is CASSRDRAGYGYTF. In DNA form, the CDR3 reads TGTGCCAGCAGTCGTGACAGGGCAGGATATGGCTACACCTTC.

J is TRBJ1-1 and V is TRBV4-3, with unresolved D. The CDR3 consists of 16 residues. V lost 0 bases, J lost 0 bases, and 11 bases lay in between. In germline, CDR1 is LGHNA, CDR2 YSLEER. CDR3 residues: CASSQDLSVMNTEAFF. The CDR3 nucleotides read TGCGCCAGCAGCCAAGATTTATCGGTGATGAACACTGAAGCTTTCTTT.

This clone was detected only once. The chain recombines TRBV21-1 with TRBJ1-3; the table gives TRBD1 as D, unverified against the DNA. TRBV21-1 is a pseudogene segment. The CDR3 is made up of 16 amino acids. CDR3 sequence: CASSRQVGHSGNTIYF. In DNA, the CDR3 is TGTGCCAGCAGCAGACAGGTCGGCCACTCTGGAAACACCATATATTTT.

This chain joins TRBV5-6 and TRBJ2-7; D is uncertain. The CDR3 is 12 residues long. Germline V CDR1 and CDR2: SGHDT, YYEEEE. V was clipped by 0 bases and J by 4 bases, with 5 bases between them. CDR3 in amino acids: CASSLGTYEQYF. DNA of the CDR3: TGTGCCAGCAGCTTGGGCACTTACGAGCAGTACTTC.

The chain employs TRBV20-1 and TRBJ2-3, with D maybe TRBD2 (6 bases). The CDR3 covers 11 residues. Germline CDR1 and CDR2: DFQATT and SNEGSKA (reference sequence). V lost 5 bases and J lost 3, with 6 bases in between. CDR3 coding DNA: TGCAGTGCTCGGGGGACAGATACGCAGTATTTT. Protein sequence: CSARGTDTQYF.

This clone was recorded a few times. The chain couples TRBV29-1 to TRBJ1-1; maybe TRBD1 (5 bases). Germline CDR1 SQVTM, CDR2 ANQGSEA. The CDR3 loop spans 12 amino acids. The ends were cut back, 2 bases at V and 4 bases at J, with 8 bases in the middle. CDR3 in amino acids: CSVERGGTEAFF. The CDR3 region has the DNA TGCAGCGTTGAAAGGGGTGGCACTGAAGCTTTCTTT.

CDR3 bases: TGTGCCACCAGCAGATGGGGGGCAGGGGGGCGGCAAGAGACCCAGTACTTC. Amino acids: CATSRWGAGGRQETQYF. V gene TRBV15 combines with J gene TRBJ2-5; weak D call: TRBD1 (7 bases). Germline loops: CDR1 LNHNV, CDR2 YYDKDF (reference sequence). This CDR3 contains 17 residues. V lost 2 bases and J lost 2, with 18 bases in between.

The chain has TRBV14 and TRBJ2-2; D remains unclear. Per germline, CDR1 SGHDN and CDR2 FVKESK. Trimming cost V 0 bases and J 7 bases, with 6 bases left between them. The CDR3 is 13 amino acids. The DNA of the CDR3 is TGTGCCAGCAGCCAAGAGTTGGGCGGGGAGCTGTTTTTT. Its protein product is CASSQELGGELFF.

The chain couples TRBV7-9 to TRBJ2-3; D possibly matches TRBD1 or TRBD2 (6 bases each). Trimming took off 1 base at V and 3 bases at J, with 11 bases between the two ends. Germline loops: CDR1 SEHNR, CDR2 FQNEAQ (reference sequence). The CDR3 is made up of 15 amino acids. The CDR3 loop is CASSLVGGTTDTQYF. The CDR3 coding sequence is TGTGCCAGCAGCTTAGTCGGCGGGACAACAGATACGCAGTATTTT.

As DNA, the CDR3 is TGTGCCACCTCGACAGAATATGTGGGCGGCTACACCTTC. Translated, it gives CATSTEYVGGYTF. This chain joins TRBV6-1 and TRBJ1-2, with D possibly TRBD1 on 5 matching bases. The V gene's germline CDR1 is MNHNS and CDR2 SASEGT. The CDR3 sequence is 13 residues long. With 10 bases removed from V and 8 bases from J, the gap between germline ends came to 20 bases.

The chain links TRBV28 to TRBJ2-7, with 9 bases aligning to TRBD1. This CDR3 contains 16 residues. J lost 1 base, V lost 7 bases, and 11 bases had no gene match. Germline-derived CDR1 and CDR2 are MDHEN and SYDVKM. The CDR3 coding sequence is TGTGCCAGCAACCCGGGACAGGGTTCGCGATCCTACGAGCAGTACTTC. It yields the protein CASNPGQGSRSYEQYF. The whole variable domain, filled in from reference TRBV28 and TRBJ2-7, reads DVKVTQSSRYLVKRTGEKVFLECVQDMDHENMFWYRQDPGLGLRLIYFSYDVKMKEKGDIPEGYSVSREKKERFSLILESASTNQTSMYLCASNPGQGSRSYEQYFGPGTRLTVT.

J is TRBJ1-1 and V is TRBV6-6, with 10 nucleotides matching TRBD1. The CDR3 has 16 amino acids. From germline, CDR1 is MNHNY and CDR2 SVGAGI (reference sequence). V shed 4 bases, J shed 0 bases, and the junction held 5 bases outside the gene matches. CDR3 protein: CASSLGTGAMNTEAFF. DNA of the CDR3: TGTGCCAGCAGTTTGGGGACAGGGGCCATGAACACTGAAGCTTTCTTT.

This sequence joins TRBV7-6 and TRBJ2-2; tentatively, D is TRBD1 (6 bases). The CDR3 runs to 16 residues. Germline V CDR1 and CDR2: SGHVS, FNYEAQ. Trimming took 5 bases from V and 3 from J, leaving 16 bases between them. CDR3 residues: CASSALAGAYTGELFF. CDR3 nucleotides: TGTGCCAGCAGCGCCCTGGCAGGGGCATACACCGGGGAGCTGTTTTTT.

The V call is TRBV5-1, the J call TRBJ2-1; 9 positions agree with TRBD2. Trimming removed 4 bases from V and 1 base from J; junction bases left unmatched: 6. The CDR3 runs to 16 residues. The V gene's germline CDR1 is SGHRS and CDR2 YFSETQ. The CDR3 region has the DNA TGCGCCAGCAGCCCAGCGGCGGGAGGGTCCTACAATGAGCAGTTCTTC. Its translation is CASSPAAGGSYNEQFF. The full variable domain, its missing parts supplied by reference TRBV5-1 and TRBJ2-1, is KAGVTQTPRYLIKTRGQQVTLSCSPISGHRSVSWYQQTPGQGLQFLFEYFSETQRNKGNFPGRFSGRQFSNSRSEMNVSTLELGDSALYLCASSPAAGGSYNEQFFGPGTRLTVL.

The rearrangement uses TRBV4-1 and TRBJ1-5; D gene uncertain. The CDR3 has 17 residues. From germline, CDR1 is MGHRA and CDR2 YSYEKL. V shed 0 bases and J shed 4 bases, with 16 bases lying between them. The CDR3 coding sequence is TGCGCCAGCAGCCAAGACGGCAACGTTATTCCAAATCAGCCCCAGCATTTT. Amino acid sequence: CASSQDGNVIPNQPQHF.

The rearrangement joins TRBV5-4 to TRBJ2-3; D is perhaps TRBD2 (5 bases). The CDR3 is 14 residues long. The V end was cut by 0 bases, the J end by 6 bases, with 11 bases between. CDR1 SGHNT and CDR2 YYREEE come from the germline V gene (reference sequence). This CDR3 reads CASSLDSGLDTQYF. The CDR3 nucleotides are TGTGCCAGCAGCTTGGACTCGGGGTTGGATACGCAGTATTTT.

V and J are TRBV5-5 and TRBJ1-1; tentatively, D is TRBD1 (6 bases). Germline CDR1 is SGHKS and CDR2 is YYEKEE (reference sequence). The V and J ends lost 2 bases and 4 bases respectively, with 9 bases between them. The CDR3 has 13 residues. This chain's CDR3 is CASSFRGATEAFF. The CDR3 coding sequence is TGTGCCAGCAGCTTCCGGGGGGCCACTGAAGCTTTCTTT.

V and J are TRBV19 and TRBJ2-5; D is possibly TRBD1 or TRBD2 (5 bases each). Germline lookup yields CDR1 LNHDA and CDR2 SQIVND (reference sequence). The V end was cut by 4 bases, the J end by 4 bases, with 7 bases between. CDR3 length: 12 amino acids. For the CDR3, the DNA is TGTGCCAGTAGTACAGGGAGAGAGACCCAGTACTTC. This codes for CASSTGRETQYF.